This entry lists 31 T cell receptor beta chains sequenced from one sample in a study of blood T cell repertoires in COVID-19. Produced via immunoSEQ multiplex PCR; TCRdb's table is partial and in-frame only. The sample has 25,000 or so clones, 85% to 90% seen once. The specimen was peripheral blood. The receptors derive from a human donor in a cohort sampled during active COVID-19.

V and J are TRBV9 and TRBJ1-5, with D unresolved. The germline V and J ends were trimmed by 0 bases and 3 bases, with 10 bases remaining between them. This CDR3 has 15 amino acids. CDR1 and CDR2 (germline): SGDLS, YYNGEE. CDR3 nucleotides: TGTGCCAGCAGCGTAGATGCAGGTGCCAATCAGCCCCAGCATTTT. This gives the protein CASSVDAGANQPQHF.

V usage is TRBV2 and J usage is TRBJ2-6, with D tentatively TRBD2 (7 bases). V lost 8 bases and J lost 0, with 23 bases in between. This CDR3 region has 19 residues. In germline, CDR1 is SNHLY, CDR2 FYNNEI. CDR3 region: CASREGVLAVSSGANVLTF. In DNA, the CDR3 is TGTGCCAGCCGCGAGGGGGTGCTAGCGGTTAGCTCTGGGGCCAACGTCCTGACTTTC.

The chain recombines TRBV27 with TRBJ1-4, with D unclear. This CDR3 contains 14 residues. Looked up from germline, CDR1 is MNHEY and CDR2 is SMNVEV (reference sequence). Trimming stripped 8 bases from V and 0 bases from J, with 10 bases between. The chain's CDR3 is CASGGLATNEKLFF. The DNA for the CDR3 is TGTGCCAGCGGCGGACTTGCAACTAATGAAAAACTGTTTTTT.

The chain joins TRBV11-1 to TRBJ1-1, with 10 bases identical to TRBD1. The germline V gene has CDR1 SGHAT and CDR2 FQDESV (reference sequence). CDR3 length: 14 amino acids. Trimming removed 5 bases from V and 4 bases from J; junction bases left unmatched: 4. The CDR3 region is CASSGRDRGTEAFF. The CDR3 bases are TGTGCCAGCAGCGGCCGGGACAGGGGCACTGAAGCTTTCTTT. The whole variable domain, filled in from reference TRBV11-1 and TRBJ1-1, reads EAEVAQSPRYKITEKSQAVAFWCDPISGHATLYWYRQILGQGPELLVQFQDESVVDDSQLPKDRFSAERLKGVDSTLKIQPAELGDSAMYLCASSGRDRGTEAFFGQGTRLTVV.

As concerns this clone: Distinct nucleotide sequences in the sample also encode this CDR3. The J gene is TRBJ2-1, the V gene TRBV10-1; the D is unclear. From germline, CDR1 is WNHNN and CDR2 SYGVQD (reference sequence). This CDR3 contains 14 residues. V lost 4 bases and J 0 bases, leaving 7 bases between the germline ends. The CDR3 sequence is CASSAGSSYNEQFF. The CDR3 coding sequence is TGCGCCAGCAGTGCGGGTAGCTCCTACAATGAGCAGTTCTTC.

This clone was seen once. The CDR3 sequence is CASSGRVGSNTEAFF. The CDR3 coding sequence is TGTGCCAGCTCAGGGAGGGTGGGATCCAACACTGAAGCTTTCTTT. The chain combines TRBV27 with TRBJ1-1; a possible D gene is TRBD1 (5 bases). CDR3 length equals 15 residues. V was trimmed by 8 bases and J by 2 bases, leaving 18 bases between them. CDR1 is MNHEY, CDR2 SMNVEV, per germline (reference sequence).

The chain links TRBV7-2 to TRBJ2-3; D gene ambiguous. Germline-derived CDR1 and CDR2 are SGHTA and FQGNSA. V dropped 1 base and J dropped 2 bases, with 7 bases sitting between them. This CDR3 has 14 residues. CDR3 DNA sequence: TGTGCCAGCAGCTTAGGAGTGATCACAGATACGCAGTATTTT. Translating gives CASSLGVITDTQYF.

V and J are TRBV9 and TRBJ2-1; weak D call: TRBD2 (6 bases). The germline gives CDR1 SGDLS, CDR2 YYNGEE. CDR3 length: 15 residues. The V end was cut by 2 bases, the J end by 8 bases, with 17 bases between. The DNA for the CDR3 is TGTGCCAGCAGCGTTCAGGGTGCGGGGCACTATGAGCAGTTCTTC. Residues: CASSVQGAGHYEQFF.

This clone was seen a single time. The genes are TRBV6-2 or TRBV6-3 and TRBJ2-7; 9 bases fit TRBD2. Germline CDR1 is MNHEY and CDR2 is SVGEGT. V dropped 5 bases and J dropped 5; count of bases not matched to a gene: 7. The CDR3 length is 14 residues. This chain's CDR3 is CASSAASGTNEQYF. The CDR3 nucleotides read TGTGCCAGCAGTGCGGCTAGCGGGACGAACGAGCAGTACTTC.

The chain recombines TRBV28 with TRBJ2-1; TRBD2 agrees at 9 bases. CDR3 length: 19 residues. The V gene's germline CDR1 is MDHEN and CDR2 SYDVKM. J lost 0 bases, V lost 6 bases, and 15 bases had no gene match. The chain's CDR3 is CASRGLGQPTSGSYNEQFF. The CDR3 region has the DNA TGTGCCAGCAGGGGATTGGGACAACCGACTAGCGGCTCCTACAATGAGCAGTTCTTC.

The V and J genes are TRBV5-1 and TRBJ2-5; 9 nucleotides align to TRBD2. This CDR3 is built from 16 residues. CDR1 is SGHRS, CDR2 YFSETQ, per germline. The ends lost 1 base at V and 1 base at J; junction bases unmatched: 5. The CDR3 sequence: CASSLSGSGGQETQYF. Here the CDR3 DNA reads TGCGCCAGCAGCTTGAGTGGTAGCGGGGGCCAAGAGACCCAGTACTTC.

Only a few counts were recorded for this clone. V gene TRBV29-1 combines with J gene TRBJ2-2; no reliable D call. V was cut by 4 bases and J by 0 bases, with 3 bases left in between. Germline assignment: CDR1 SQVTM and CDR2 ANQGSEA. This CDR3 is 12 amino acids long. CDR3: CSVVSNTGELFF. CDR3 coding DNA: TGCAGCGTTGTCTCGAACACCGGGGAGCTGTTTTTT.

This clone is a singleton in its sample. V usage is TRBV6-1 and J usage is TRBJ1-1; D call uncertain. Trimming took off 2 bases at V and 5 bases at J, with 9 bases between the two ends. The germline V gene encodes CDR1 MNHNS and CDR2 SASEGT. This CDR3 is built from 13 residues. The CDR3 region has the DNA TGTGCCAGCAGTGAATTAACTCTAACTGAAGCTTTCTTT. Translating it yields CASSELTLTEAFF.

The chain combines TRBV9 with TRBJ1-2; D not resolved. From germline, CDR1 is SGDLS and CDR2 YYNGEE. The V end lost 0 bases, the J end lost 6 bases, and 6 bases lay between the germline ends. The CDR3 loop spans 12 amino acids. The CDR3 protein is CASSVVGHGYTF. CDR3 in DNA: TGTGCCAGCAGCGTAGTGGGCCATGGCTACACCTTC.

This rearrangement joins TRBV19 to TRBJ1-5, with TRBD1 matching over 11 bases. This CDR3 has 16 amino acids. V dropped 4 bases and J dropped 4; count of bases not matched to a gene: 6. The germline V gene has CDR1 LNHDA and CDR2 SQIVND (reference sequence). The CDR3 sequence: CASSTYGTGGNQPQHF. CDR3 DNA sequence: TGTGCCAGTAGTACCTATGGGACAGGGGGGAATCAGCCCCAGCATTTT.

The chain employs TRBV6-1 and TRBJ1-5; TRBD1 matches 8 bases. The CDR3 runs 15 residues. Trimming removed 0 bases from V and 7 bases from J; junction bases left unmatched: 5. CDR1 is MNHNS, CDR2 SASEGT, per germline. The CDR3 reads CASSEAGTGGQPQHF. The CDR3 DNA reads as TGTGCCAGCAGTGAAGCTGGGACAGGAGGACAGCCCCAGCATTTT.

This rearrangement joins TRBV21-1 to TRBJ2-2; the table's D call TRBD1 went unverified against the DNA. TRBV21-1 constitutes a pseudogene. CDR3 length: 16 residues. CDR3 amino acids: CASSKGGTPNTGELFF. Written as DNA, the CDR3 is TGTGCCAGCAGCAAAGGAGGGACACCGAACACCGGGGAGCTGTTTTTT.

The chain joins TRBV10-3 to TRBJ1-5; perhaps TRBD1 as D (6 bases). V was cut by 6 bases and J by 3 bases, with 15 bases left in between. The CDR3 has 15 residues. Germline CDR1 ENHRY, CDR2 SYGVKD. The CDR3 reads CAIRPGTSDNQPQHF. CDR3 sequence (DNA): TGTGCCATCAGACCCGGGACATCCGACAATCAGCCCCAGCATTTT.

The rearrangement links TRBV19 to TRBJ2-3; TRBD2 is a possible D gene (6 bases). Trimming shortened V by 5 bases and J by 4 bases, and 7 bases separated the two germline ends. CDR1 and CDR2 (germline): LNHDA, SQIVND (reference sequence). This CDR3 region has 12 residues. CDR3 sequence: CASSERADTQYF. The DNA of the CDR3 is TGTGCCAGTAGTGAGCGGGCAGATACGCAGTATTTT.

The chain couples TRBV29-1 to TRBJ1-1; possibly TRBD1 for D (6 bases). Germline V lookup: CDR1 SQVTM, CDR2 ANQGSEA. The CDR3 runs 13 residues. Trimming cost V 6 bases and J 0 bases, with 11 bases left between them. This CDR3 reads CSVGGQLNTEAFF. The DNA of the CDR3 is TGCAGCGTCGGCGGACAGTTGAACACTGAAGCTTTCTTT.

This sequence joins TRBV12-3 or TRBV12-4 and TRBJ2-1, with 8 bases fitting TRBD2. The CDR3 sequence is 13 residues long. With V trimmed by 8 bases and J by 6 bases, 6 bases remained unmatched. As DNA, the CDR3 is TGTGCCAGCGGGCGGGAGGTAGTCAATGAGCAGTTCTTC. It encodes CASGREVVNEQFF.

The chain uses TRBV29-1 and TRBJ2-1; TRBD1 aligns across 7 bases. The length of the CDR3 is 13 residues. Germline CDR1 is SQVTM and CDR2 is ANQGSEA. The J segment lost 2 bases and the V segment lost 5 bases, leaving 3 bases of the junction unmatched. The CDR3 reads CSVQGDAYNEQFF. CDR3 in DNA: TGCAGCGTTCAGGGGGATGCCTACAATGAGCAGTTCTTC.

The J gene is TRBJ1-5, the V gene TRBV2; possibly TRBD1 for D (5 bases). V was pared by 8 bases and J by 4 bases, with 15 bases between. CDR3 length equals 14 residues. Germline V gene data show CDR1 as SNHLY and CDR2 as FYNNEI. The CDR3 DNA reads as TGTGCCAGCGACGTTGGGGCGCCAAATCAGCCCCAGCATTTT. Residues: CASDVGAPNQPQHF.

The V and J genes are TRBV5-1 and TRBJ2-7; maybe TRBD1 (6 bases). This CDR3 spans 14 amino acids. The germline V gene encodes CDR1 SGHRS and CDR2 YFSETQ. V was pared by 4 bases and J by 3 bases, with 14 bases between. The chain's CDR3 is CASSPGVGYYEQYF. The CDR3 DNA sequence: TGCGCCAGCAGCCCAGGGGTGGGCTACTACGAGCAGTACTTC.

The chain combines TRBV5-8 with TRBJ1-2; the D gene is possibly TRBD1 (6 bases). The CDR3 covers 16 residues. Germline CDR1 and CDR2: SGHTS and YDEGEE. Trimming cost V 2 bases and J 2 bases, with 16 bases left between them. As DNA, the CDR3 is TGTGCCAGCAGCTTTCGAACCATAGGACAGAACTATGGCTACACCTTC. This gives the protein CASSFRTIGQNYGYTF.

V usage is TRBV10-3 and J usage is TRBJ2-3; 7 bases are a match to TRBD2. The CDR3 has 15 residues. CDR1 and CDR2 from the germline V gene are ENHRY and SYGVKD. The junction had 8 bases not matched to a gene; V was cut back by 7 bases and J by 1 base. The CDR3: CAIKATSAGTDTQYF. The CDR3 coding sequence is TGTGCCATCAAGGCCACTAGCGCCGGCACAGATACGCAGTATTTT.

The V gene is TRBV29-1, the J gene TRBJ1-2; 7 nucleotides line up with TRBD1. Germline CDR1 and CDR2: SQVTM and ANQGSEA. With 5 bases clipped from V and 8 bases from J, the junction kept 5 bases outside the gene matches. The CDR3 has 11 amino acids. The CDR3 protein is CSVQTGNGYTF. The CDR3 DNA reads as TGCAGCGTTCAGACAGGGAACGGCTACACCTTC.

The chain employs TRBV11-2 and TRBJ2-7; the match to TRBD2 covers 12 bases. The CDR3 has 19 amino acids. CDR1 SGHAT and CDR2 FQNNGV come from the germline V gene. J gave up 4 bases and V 2 bases, and 15 bases lay outside the gene matches. The CDR3 nucleotides are TGTGCCAGCAGCTTACGGACTAGCGGGGACCCAGAGGGAGCTTACGAGCAGTACTTC. Translated: CASSLRTSGDPEGAYEQYF.

The chain couples TRBV4-1 to TRBJ1-2; TRBD1 matches 9 bases. There are 15 residues in the CDR3. V lost 2 bases and J lost 5; bases outside the gene matches: 6. Germline V gene sequence: CDR1 MGHRA, CDR2 YSYEKL. The CDR3 region is CASSQPGTGTYGYTF. The CDR3 DNA follows: TGCGCCAGCAGCCAACCAGGGACAGGGACTTATGGCTACACCTTC.

This sequence joins TRBV6-1 and TRBJ2-2, with 9 bases lining up with TRBD2. Germline CDR1 is MNHNS and CDR2 is SASEGT. The length of the CDR3 is 17 residues. The trim removed 1 base at V and 0 bases at J, leaving 3 bases unmatched. The CDR3 bases are TGTGCCAGCAGTGAAGATGGCGGGGGGGCGAACACCGGGGAGCTGTTTTTT. Translation: CASSEDGGGANTGELFF.

This sequence joins TRBV7-2 and TRBJ2-7; 8 bases line up with TRBD1. Trimming at V came to 1 base and at J to 1 base, leaving 9 bases not matched to a gene. Germline V CDR1 and CDR2: SGHTA, FQGNSA. The CDR3 has 17 residues. CDR3 bases: TGTGCCAGCAGCTTAGACAGGGGGTACTCTATATCCTACGAGCAGTACTTC. As protein: CASSLDRGYSISYEQYF. The full variable domain, in which reference TRBV7-2 and TRBJ2-7 provide the parts outside the CDR3, is GAGVSQSPSNKVTEKGKDVELRCDPISGHTALYWYRQSLGQGLEFLIYFQGNSAPDKSGLPSDRFSAERTGGSVSTLTIQRTQQEDSAVYLCASSLDRGYSISYEQYFGPGTRLTVT.